A selection of T cell receptor beta chains follows, all from one sample in a study of shared clonotypes between healthy human individuals. Libraries were prepared by immunoSEQ multiplex PCR; TCRdb keeps only in-frame clonotypes and omits some of them. The table shows 300,000 to 400,000 clones, with less than 85% occurring only once. The sample consisted of memory CD4+ T cells sorted from blood. The source is a man between 25 and 39 years old in good health. Both conserved end residues are part of each CDR3. The order of the fields is D gene, V gene, CDR3 protein. The D gene is left open where the match is weak.

d_call: .
v_call: TRBV10-3
cdr3_aa: CAISDPIVVSYEQYF

d_call: .
v_call: TRBV2
cdr3_aa: CASSASQTYNEQFF

d_call: TRBD1
v_call: TRBV6-1
cdr3_aa: CASSEAYYRGQPQHF

d_call: .
v_call: TRBV5-4
cdr3_aa: CASSSGLNTGELFF

d_call: TRBD2
v_call: TRBV18
cdr3_aa: CASSPPASGFQETQYF

d_call: .
v_call: TRBV19
cdr3_aa: CASSHYNEQFF

d_call: TRBD1
v_call: TRBV9
cdr3_aa: CASSKWDSQETQYF

d_call: .
v_call: TRBV7-9
cdr3_aa: CASSLLIPPEQYF

d_call: .
v_call: TRBV5-1
cdr3_aa: CASSAIQGTTEQFF

d_call: .
v_call: TRBV19
cdr3_aa: CASKRTEGNQPQHF

d_call: .
v_call: TRBV7-2
cdr3_aa: CASSFRGETQYF

d_call: .
v_call: TRBV2
cdr3_aa: CASSTGTRVDTQYF

d_call: .
v_call: TRBV6-5
cdr3_aa: CASSYSKGRHNQPQHF

d_call: TRBD1
v_call: TRBV7-6
cdr3_aa: CASSLAGGTYEQYF

d_call: .
v_call: TRBV7-8
cdr3_aa: CASSLAPGAGKNIQYF

d_call: .
v_call: TRBV6-1
cdr3_aa: CASSPLGSNQPQHF

d_call: .
v_call: TRBV28
cdr3_aa: CASITGEWDNTGELFF

d_call: TRBD2
v_call: TRBV28
cdr3_aa: CASSDVGLASYEQYF

d_call: .
v_call: TRBV5-4
cdr3_aa: CASSKPQGGNTGELFF

d_call: TRBD1
v_call: TRBV18
cdr3_aa: CASSPGTATDTQYF

d_call: .
v_call: TRBV6-1
cdr3_aa: CASSEASWGARGYTF

d_call: .
v_call: TRBV21-1
cdr3_aa: CASSKSRYEQYF

d_call: .
v_call: TRBV11-3
cdr3_aa: CASSLGQNTEAFF

d_call: TRBD2
v_call: TRBV7-2
cdr3_aa: CASRLPGLAGYEQYF

d_call: .
v_call: TRBV5-1
cdr3_aa: CASSLDAGQYEQYF

d_call: .
v_call: TRBV30
cdr3_aa: CALRGGHNEQYF

d_call: TRBD2
v_call: TRBV11-1
cdr3_aa: CASSLTRWEGETQYF

d_call: .
v_call: TRBV19
cdr3_aa: CASSPVLNTGELFF

d_call: TRBD1
v_call: TRBV5-1
cdr3_aa: CASSLVRTGAGTDTQYF

d_call: .
v_call: TRBV7-2
cdr3_aa: CASSLARTARNTEAFF